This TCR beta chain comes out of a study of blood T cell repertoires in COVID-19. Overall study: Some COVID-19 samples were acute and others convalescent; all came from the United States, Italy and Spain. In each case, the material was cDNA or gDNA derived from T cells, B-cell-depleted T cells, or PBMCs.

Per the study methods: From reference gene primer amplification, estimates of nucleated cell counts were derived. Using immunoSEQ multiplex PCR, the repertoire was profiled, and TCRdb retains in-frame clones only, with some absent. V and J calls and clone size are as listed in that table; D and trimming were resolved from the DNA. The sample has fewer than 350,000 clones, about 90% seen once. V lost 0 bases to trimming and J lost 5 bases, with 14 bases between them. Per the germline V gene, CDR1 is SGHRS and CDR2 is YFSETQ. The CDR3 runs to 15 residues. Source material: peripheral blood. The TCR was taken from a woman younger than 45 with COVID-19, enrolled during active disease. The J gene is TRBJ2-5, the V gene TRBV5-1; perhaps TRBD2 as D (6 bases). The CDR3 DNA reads TGCGCCAGCAGCTTGGAAGGAGGGTTAGGTGAGACCCAGTACTTC. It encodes CASSLEGGLGETQYF.